This entry concerns a single T cell receptor (beta chain). V shed 2 bases, J shed 3 bases, and the junction held 16 bases outside the gene matches. This CDR3 has 17 residues. Germline assignment: CDR1 SQVTM and CDR2 ANQGSEA. The record originates from a study of shared T cell receptors in the human thymus. This table comes from immunoSEQ multiplex PCR, and its TCRdb copy is limited to in-frame clones, with some not included. The repertoire holds about 660,000 clones, with about 90% as singletons. These data were also filed under a second study, of human thymus T cells. That paper notes: Thymic resections from corrective heart surgery supplied the tissue.

Sequencing was carried out using thymocytes. The rearrangement uses TRBV29-1 and TRBJ2-7; 7 nucleotides align to TRBD1. This sequence originates from a boy less than two years old with a congenital heart defect. This CDR3 reads CSVECSGTDPNYYEQYF. CDR3 DNA: TGCAGCGTTGAATGTTCCGGGACAGACCCTAACTACTACGAGCAGTACTTC.